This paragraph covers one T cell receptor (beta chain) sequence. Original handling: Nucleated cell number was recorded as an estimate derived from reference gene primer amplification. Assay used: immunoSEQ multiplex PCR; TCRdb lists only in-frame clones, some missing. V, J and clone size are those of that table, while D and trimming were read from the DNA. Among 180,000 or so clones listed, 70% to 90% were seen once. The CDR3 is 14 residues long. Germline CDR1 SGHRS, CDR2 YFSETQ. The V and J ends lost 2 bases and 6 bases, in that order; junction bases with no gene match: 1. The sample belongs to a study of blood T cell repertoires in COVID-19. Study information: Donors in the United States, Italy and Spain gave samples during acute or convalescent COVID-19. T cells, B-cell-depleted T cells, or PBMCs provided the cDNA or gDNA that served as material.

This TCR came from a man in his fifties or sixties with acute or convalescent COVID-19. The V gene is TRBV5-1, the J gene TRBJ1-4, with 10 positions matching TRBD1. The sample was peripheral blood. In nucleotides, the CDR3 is TGCGCCAGCAGCTTCGGGACAGGGGATGAAAAACTGTTTTTT. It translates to CASSFGTGDEKLFF.